The 20 T cell receptor beta chains presented below share a single source sample, sequenced in a study of blood T cell repertoires in COVID-19. The table came from immunoSEQ multiplex PCR; TCRdb's copy has only in-frame clones and leaves some out. Seen here are a few hundred thousand clones, 85% to 90% observed once, and the top ten hold approximately 2%. Specimen: PBMCs or T cells enriched from blood (not recorded which). All receptors come from a woman aged 60-70 years who had recovered from COVID-19.

The V and J genes are TRBV19 and TRBJ2-1; the D gene is possibly TRBD2 (6 bases). CDR1 LNHDA and CDR2 SQIVND come from the germline V gene (reference sequence). This CDR3 region has 16 residues. V was cut by 2 bases and J by 1 base, with 12 bases left in between. CDR3 nucleotides: TGTGCCAGTAGTATACCCCTCCGGGGGTCCTACAATGAGCAGTTCTTC. Amino acid sequence: CASSIPLRGSYNEQFF.

The V call is TRBV28, the J call TRBJ1-2; perhaps TRBD1 as D (5 bases). The CDR3 has 13 residues. Germline lookup yields CDR1 MDHEN and CDR2 SYDVKM. V shed 4 bases and J shed 2 bases, with 8 bases lying between them. The CDR3 DNA is TGTGCCAGCAGTTGGGGGGGAAACTATGGCTACACCTTC. Its protein product is CASSWGGNYGYTF.

This sequence joins TRBV11-3 and TRBJ1-2; TRBD1 is a possible D gene (6 bases). The germline V and J ends were trimmed by 3 bases and 7 bases, with 15 bases remaining between them. Germline-derived CDR1 and CDR2 are SGHNT and YENEEA. The CDR3 contains 14 residues. As DNA, the CDR3 is TGTGCCAGCAGCTTGGGAGGGGGGATTCGTGGCTACACCTTC. This translates into CASSLGGGIRGYTF.

This chain joins TRBV2 and TRBJ2-7; tentative D call: TRBD2 (6 bases). Trimming pared 6 bases from V and 5 bases from J, leaving 14 bases between. This CDR3 has 13 amino acids. Germline-derived CDR1 and CDR2 are SNHLY and FYNNEI. CDR3 in DNA: TGTGCCAGCAGGGAGGAGGGGATCCACGAGCAGTACTTC. This codes for CASREEGIHEQYF.

The V call is TRBV6-1, the J call TRBJ1-5; 7 bases line up with TRBD1. Germline V gene lookup returns CDR1 MNHNS and CDR2 SASEGT. The CDR3 covers 15 residues. Unmatched junction bases numbered 9, after V lost 3 bases and J lost 7 bases. The CDR3 DNA reads as TGTGCCAGCAGTGATCCAGGGGGTGGGGGCCAGCCCCAGCATTTT. Protein product: CASSDPGGGGQPQHF.

The V gene is TRBV7-9, the J gene TRBJ2-1; tentatively, D is TRBD1 (7 bases). With 6 bases removed from V and 3 bases from J, the gap between germline ends came to 15 bases. Per germline, CDR1 SEHNR and CDR2 FQNEAQ (reference sequence). The CDR3 is 15 residues long. CDR3 sequence reads: CASSSPGGNYNEQFF. CDR3 DNA sequence: TGTGCCAGCAGTTCCCCAGGGGGGAACTACAATGAGCAGTTCTTC.

The V gene is TRBV5-4, the J gene TRBJ2-2; TRBD2 aligns across 7 bases. CDR3 size: 16 residues. Germline loops: CDR1 SGHNT, CDR2 YYREEE (reference sequence). J gave up 6 bases and V 0 bases, and 8 bases lay outside the gene matches. The CDR3 DNA follows: TGTGCCAGCAGCTTGGTGGCGGGAGTTAGATCCGGGGAGCTGTTTTTT. Translated, it gives CASSLVAGVRSGELFF.

V is TRBV7-9 and J is TRBJ1-1; D gene unclear. V lost 7 bases to trimming and J lost 0 bases, with 15 bases between them. Germline values: CDR1 SEHNR, CDR2 FQNEAQ (reference sequence). The CDR3 has 15 residues. The CDR3 region is CASTGPADMNTEAFF. CDR3 nucleotide sequence: TGTGCCAGCACCGGGCCAGCCGATATGAACACTGAAGCTTTCTTT.

The chain has TRBV24-1 and TRBJ2-1; 9 nucleotides line up with TRBD1. CDR3 length: 16 amino acids. Germline V lookup: CDR1 KGHDR, CDR2 SFDVKD. V was clipped by 4 bases and J by 7 bases; unmatched bases: 10. The CDR3 is CATSDQDRGTLNEQFF. The CDR3 DNA is TGTGCCACCAGTGACCAAGACAGGGGGACTTTAAATGAGCAGTTCTTC.

The genes are TRBV7-9 and TRBJ2-7; D gene unclear. CDR1 and CDR2 from the germline V gene are SEHNR and FQNEAQ (reference sequence). V lost 5 bases and J 0 bases, leaving 17 bases between the germline ends. CDR3 size: 16 residues. Here the CDR3 reads CASSEEPWSYSYEQYF. CDR3 sequence (DNA): TGTGCCAGCAGCGAAGAGCCTTGGAGTTACTCCTACGAGCAGTACTTC.

This clone was found a few times. V is TRBV5-5 and J is TRBJ2-2; 7 bases match TRBD1. Trimming took 4 bases from V and 14 from J; bases not matched to a gene: 11. This CDR3 has 13 amino acids. CDR1 and CDR2 from the germline V gene are SGHKS and YYEKEE (reference sequence). The CDR3 is CASSVDREQRLFF. CDR3 sequence (DNA): TGTGCCAGCAGCGTAGACAGGGAGCAACGACTGTTTTTT. Full variable domain (remainder filled in from reference TRBV5-5 and TRBJ2-2): DAGVTQSPTHLIKTRGQQVTLRCSPISGHKSVSWYQQVLGQGPQFIFQYYEKEERGRGNFPDRFSARQFPNYSSELNVNALLLGDSALYLCASSVDREQRLFFGEGSRLTVL.

The chain links TRBV7-2 to TRBJ1-2; a possible D gene is TRBD1 (6 bases). The CDR3 is 15 amino acids. Per the germline V gene, CDR1 is SGHTA and CDR2 is FQGNSA. V was clipped by 5 bases and J by 3 bases, with 16 bases between them. The CDR3 nucleotides are TGTGCCAGCAGCCCCGACGGCAGGGGCGACTATGGCTACACCTTC. Translating gives CASSPDGRGDYGYTF.

V gene TRBV28 combines with J gene TRBJ1-5, with D uncertain. The CDR3 sequence is 14 residues long. Germline V gene sequence: CDR1 MDHEN, CDR2 SYDVKM. Trimming took off 7 bases at V and 3 bases at J, with 13 bases between the two ends. The CDR3 DNA reads TGTGCCAGCACTCCTGACGGGAACAATCAGCCCCAGCATTTT. Translated: CASTPDGNNQPQHF.

This clone was counted between two and nine times. One end of the junction does not line up with germline, which may come from a read error. The chain employs TRBV7-3 and TRBJ1-2; D gene uncertain. The CDR3 has 8 amino acids. Germline assignment: CDR1 SGHTA and CDR2 FQGTGA. The DNA of the CDR3 is TGCGACTACTATGGCTACACCTTC. It codes for CDYYGYTF.

The chain couples TRBV5-1 to TRBJ1-1; 8 positions agree with TRBD1. CDR1 and CDR2 from the germline V gene are SGHRS and YFSETQ. The CDR3 consists of 16 residues. The trim removed 1 base at V and 0 bases at J, leaving 5 bases unmatched. The CDR3 loop is CASSLYGTGMNTEAFF. The DNA of the CDR3 is TGCGCCAGCAGCTTGTATGGGACAGGCATGAACACTGAAGCTTTCTTT.

This clone was observed once. V usage is TRBV9 and J usage is TRBJ2-7; D may be TRBD1 (5 bases). The CDR3 sequence is 12 residues long. Trimming took 4 bases from V and 7 from J, leaving 12 bases between them. Germline CDR1 SGDLS, CDR2 YYNGEE. The CDR3 region is CASSTATGEQYF. CDR3 DNA: TGTGCCAGCAGCACCGCCACAGGTGAGCAGTACTTC.

The CDR3 coding sequence is TGTGCCAGCAGGAAACAGGGCGACACTGAAGCTTTCTTT. This codes for CASRKQGDTEAFF. J is TRBJ1-1 and V is TRBV2, with D possibly matching TRBD1 (6 bases). This CDR3 region has 13 residues. The V end was cut by 6 bases, the J end by 3 bases, with 11 bases between. Germline assignment: CDR1 SNHLY and CDR2 FYNNEI. Combining the CDR3 with reference TRBV2 and TRBJ1-1 gives the whole variable domain EPEVTQTPSHQVTQMGQEVILRCVPISNHLYFYWYRQILGQKVEFLVSFYNNEISEKSEIFDDQFSVERPDGSNFTLKIRSTKLEDSAMYFCASRKQGDTEAFFGQGTRLTVV.

Only one count was recorded for this clone. V and J are TRBV30 and TRBJ1-3; D is ambiguous. Germline V CDR1 and CDR2: GTSNPN, SVGIG (reference sequence). Deletions cut 3 bases from V and 1 base from J, with 4 bases between. This CDR3 is 12 amino acids long. CDR3 region: CAWRASGNTIYF. The CDR3, as DNA: TGTGCCTGGAGAGCATCTGGAAACACCATATATTTT.

The V call is TRBV28, the J call TRBJ1-1; tentatively, D is TRBD1 (6 bases). CDR3 length: 13 residues. V shed 5 bases and J shed 6 bases, with 13 bases lying between them. Germline CDR1 is MDHEN and CDR2 is SYDVKM. As DNA, the CDR3 is TGTGCCAGCAGTCCGTATGACAGGCCTGAAGCTTTCTTT. Translated, it gives CASSPYDRPEAFF.

This rearrangement joins TRBV15 to TRBJ2-5; 8 nucleotides line up with TRBD1. Germline V gives CDR1 LNHNV, CDR2 YYDKDF (reference sequence). The CDR3 contains 13 residues. V lost 5 bases to trimming and J lost 5 bases; unmatched junction nucleotides: 4. The CDR3 coding sequence is TGTGCCACCAGCCTACGGGACAGGGAGACCCAGTACTTC. Its translation is CATSLRDRETQYF.